Following are 21 T cell receptor beta chains from one sample sequenced in a study of regulatory and conventional T cells in RAG deficiency. TCRdb's table, derived via immunoSEQ multiplex PCR, lists solely in-frame clones and lacks some. The table lists 34,000 or so clones, 75% to 90% of them singletons, with roughly 13% in the top ten. The data were also submitted as part of a second study, on regulatory T cells. That source notes: The PCR used 52 TRBV and 13 TRBJ primers.

Sequenced: CD8+ T cells sorted from blood. The receptors stem from a human donor in good health.

The chain couples TRBV5-1 to TRBJ2-2, with 7 positions matching TRBD2. V lost 0 bases, J lost 4 bases, and 3 bases stayed unmatched. From germline, CDR1 is SGHRS and CDR2 YFSETQ. The CDR3 is 15 residues long. The CDR3 spells CASSLAGRSTGELFF. The CDR3 region has the DNA TGCGCCAGCAGCTTGGCCGGGAGGAGCACCGGGGAGCTGTTTTTT.

The rearrangement links TRBV6-1 to TRBJ2-7; D might be TRBD2 (5 bases). Germline CDR1 and CDR2: MNHNS and SASEGT. Trimming shortened V by 5 bases and J by 3 bases, and 14 bases separated the two germline ends. The CDR3 runs 14 residues. The CDR3 here is CASSLALEGYEQYF. The CDR3 DNA follows: TGTGCCAGCAGTCTAGCACTTGAGGGCTACGAGCAGTACTTC.

The V and J genes are TRBV30 and TRBJ1-6, with 9 bases that match TRBD1. The CDR3 runs 14 residues. Germline V gene data show CDR1 as GTSNPN and CDR2 as SVGIG (reference sequence). V lost 8 bases and J lost 9; bases outside the gene matches: 11. CDR3 sequence (DNA): TGTGCCCGCGACGACCGGGACAGGGTTTCACCCCTCCACTTT. This encodes CARDDRDRVSPLHF.

This chain links TRBV19 with TRBJ1-5; D remains ambiguous. Germline assignment: CDR1 LNHDA and CDR2 SQIVND (reference sequence). The CDR3 contains 14 residues. Trimming took 6 bases from V and 3 from J, leaving 12 bases between them. The CDR3 DNA reads TGTGCCAGTAGGACCGAAATACCCAATCAGCCCCAGCATTTT. The encoded protein is CASRTEIPNQPQHF.

The chain couples TRBV11-2 to TRBJ1-1; TRBD1 matches at 8 bases. This CDR3 is built from 19 residues. CDR1 and CDR2 from the germline V gene are SGHAT and FQNNGV. With V trimmed by 1 base and J by 0 bases, 13 bases remained unmatched. The CDR3 is CASSLGQATGAGMNTEAFF. The CDR3 DNA follows: TGTGCCAGCAGCTTAGGTCAAGCGACAGGGGCTGGGATGAACACTGAAGCTTTCTTT.

This sequence joins TRBV29-1 and TRBJ1-3; TRBD1 is a possible D gene (5 bases). CDR1 SQVTM and CDR2 ANQGSEA come from the germline V gene. The CDR3 runs to 16 residues. V was cut by 3 bases and J by 0 bases, with 15 bases left in between. The CDR3, as DNA: TGCAGCGTTGAGGTGCGGGGACCGAGCTCTGGAAACACCATATATTTT. Residues: CSVEVRGPSSGNTIYF.

The gene calls are TRBV9 and TRBJ1-1; D gene uncertain. The CDR3 runs to 16 residues. Germline values: CDR1 SGDLS, CDR2 YYNGEE. V dropped 0 bases and J dropped 4 bases, with 16 bases sitting between them. In nucleotides, the CDR3 is TGTGCCAGCAGCGTAGTCGATAGCGCGGGAAGCACTGAAGCTTTCTTT. Translation: CASSVVDSAGSTEAFF.

The chain links TRBV6-1 to TRBJ1-2, with a tentative D call TRBD1 (6 bases). CDR3 size: 13 residues. Trimming shortened V by 6 bases and J by 1 base, and 9 bases separated the two germline ends. Looked up from germline, CDR1 is MNHNS and CDR2 is SASEGT. CDR3: CASRVDSNYGYTF. Here the CDR3 DNA reads TGTGCCAGCAGGGTGGACAGTAACTATGGCTACACCTTC.

This clone was recorded a few times. The rearrangement links TRBV19 to TRBJ1-1; D is undetermined. Germline loops: CDR1 LNHDA, CDR2 SQIVND (reference sequence). Deletions cut 3 bases from V and 0 bases from J, with 5 bases between. This CDR3 spans 13 amino acids. The CDR3 region is CASSIGMNTEAFF. In nucleotides, the CDR3 is TGTGCCAGTAGTATCGGAATGAACACTGAAGCTTTCTTT.

The genes are TRBV6-5 and TRBJ1-1; 7 bases match TRBD1. Per germline, CDR1 MNHEY and CDR2 SVGAGI. This CDR3 has 15 residues. J was trimmed by 1 base and V by 1 base; bases with no gene match: 3. DNA for the CDR3: TGTGCCAGCAGTTACTGGCAGGGGGGGAACACTGAAGCTTTCTTT. It is translated as CASSYWQGGNTEAFF.

The CDR3 DNA sequence: TGTGCCAGCAGCTTCGACAAGGGGCCCTACGAGCAGTACTTC. Protein product: CASSFDKGPYEQYF. The J gene is TRBJ2-7, the V gene TRBV5-4; weak D call: TRBD1 (5 bases). This CDR3 comprises 14 residues. Trimming stripped 2 bases from V and 2 bases from J, with 11 bases between. Germline V gene data show CDR1 as SGHNT and CDR2 as YYREEE (reference sequence).

In nucleotides, the CDR3 is TGTGCCAGCAGTGATGGACAGGGAGCATCCTATGGCTACACCTTC. Its protein is CASSDGQGASYGYTF. The V and J genes are TRBV25-1 and TRBJ1-2; 8 nucleotides match TRBD1. V dropped 3 bases and J dropped 4; count of bases not matched to a gene: 7. From germline, CDR1 is MGHDK and CDR2 SYGVNS. The CDR3 has 15 amino acids.

This clone was recorded once. CDR3 sequence reads: CASSLASGTGMGKLFF. CDR3 nucleotide sequence: TGTGCCAGCAGTTTGGCCTCCGGGACAGGGATGGGAAAACTGTTTTTT. The V and J genes are TRBV28 and TRBJ1-4; 9 bases are shared with TRBD1. CDR1 is MDHEN, CDR2 SYDVKM, per germline. The junction had 12 bases not matched to a gene; V was cut back by 3 bases and J by 10 bases. The CDR3 contains 16 residues.

This chain joins TRBV5-1 and TRBJ2-2, with 8 bases lining up with TRBD2. CDR1 is SGHRS, CDR2 YFSETQ, per germline. Trimming removed 7 bases from V and 7 bases from J; junction bases left unmatched: 9. This CDR3 region has 14 residues. CDR3 nucleotide sequence: TGCGCCAGCTACCCCGGGACTAGAGGCGGGGAGCTGTTTTTT. Translated, it gives CASYPGTRGGELFF.

The V call is TRBV5-4, the J call TRBJ1-5, with TRBD1 as a possible D gene (5 bases). This CDR3 is built from 15 residues. Deletions cut 0 bases from V and 2 bases from J, with 9 bases between. Germline-derived CDR1 and CDR2 are SGHNT and YYREEE (reference sequence). The CDR3 DNA is TGTGCCAGCAGCTTGGATGGAGGGGGCAATCAGCCCCAGCATTTT. It yields the protein CASSLDGGGNQPQHF. The complete variable domain, with remaining parts taken from reference TRBV5-4 and TRBJ1-5, reads ETGVTQSPTHLIKTRGQQVTLRCSSQSGHNTVSWYQQALGQGPQFIFQYYREEENGRGNFPPRFSGLQFPNYSSELNVNALELDDSALYLCASSLDGGGNQPQHFGDGTRLSIL.

The rearrangement links TRBV11-2 to TRBJ2-1; 14 nucleotides align to TRBD2. CDR1 SGHAT and CDR2 FQNNGV come from the germline V gene. Losses at the gene ends were 3 bases for V and 10 bases for J; bases not matched to a gene: 5. The CDR3 length is 15 residues. CDR3 in DNA: TGTGCCAGCAGCTTGGGGACTAGCGGGAGATACGAGCAGTTCTTC. Residues: CASSLGTSGRYEQFF. Combining the CDR3 with reference TRBV11-2 and TRBJ2-1 gives the whole variable domain EAGVAQSPRYKIIEKRQSVAFWCNPISGHATLYWYQQILGQGPKLLIQFQNNGVVDDSQLPKDRFSAERLKGVDSTLKIQPAKLEDSAVYLCASSLGTSGRYEQFFGPGTRLTVL.

The gene calls are TRBV2 and TRBJ1-2, with 9 bases identical to TRBD1. The CDR3 extends over 13 amino acids. J was trimmed by 0 bases and V by 9 bases; bases with no gene match: 2. The germline CDR1 and CDR2 sequences are SNHLY and FYNNEI. The CDR3 protein is CARQGAPNYGYTF. The CDR3 DNA reads TGTGCCAGACAGGGGGCGCCTAACTATGGCTACACCTTC.

This sequence joins TRBV5-4 and TRBJ1-3; D not resolved. Germline V CDR1 and CDR2: SGHNT, YYREEE (reference sequence). The CDR3 has 13 amino acids. V shed 0 bases and J shed 4 bases, with 5 bases lying between them. CDR3 amino acids: CASSLDEGNTIYF. CDR3 DNA sequence: TGTGCCAGCAGCTTGGACGAGGGAAACACCATATATTTT.

The rearrangement joins TRBV19 to TRBJ2-2; 11 bases match TRBD2. V lost 6 bases, J lost 3 bases, and 6 bases stayed unmatched. CDR1 and CDR2 (germline): LNHDA, SQIVND (reference sequence). The CDR3 contains 16 residues. Here the CDR3 DNA reads TGTGCCAGTAGCAACCTAGCGGGGGGTCACACCGGGGAGCTGTTTTTT. Protein: CASSNLAGGHTGELFF.

The chain is built from TRBV14 and TRBJ2-2; 7 bases are shared with TRBD1. The CDR3 is made up of 14 amino acids. Trimming cost V 4 bases and J 4 bases; bases outside gene matches: 3. Germline loops: CDR1 SGHDN, CDR2 FVKESK. This CDR3 reads CASSPQGSTGELFF. The CDR3 DNA reads TGTGCCAGCAGCCCACAGGGGAGCACCGGGGAGCTGTTTTTT.

V is TRBV28 and J is TRBJ1-2; the D gene is possibly TRBD1 (5 bases). V was trimmed by 5 bases and J by 1 base, leaving 14 bases between them. Germline assignment: CDR1 MDHEN and CDR2 SYDVKM. The length of the CDR3 is 15 residues. DNA for the CDR3: TGTGCCAGCAGTATCCGAGGGGCGCGTAACTATGGCTACACCTTC. Translated, it gives CASSIRGARNYGYTF.